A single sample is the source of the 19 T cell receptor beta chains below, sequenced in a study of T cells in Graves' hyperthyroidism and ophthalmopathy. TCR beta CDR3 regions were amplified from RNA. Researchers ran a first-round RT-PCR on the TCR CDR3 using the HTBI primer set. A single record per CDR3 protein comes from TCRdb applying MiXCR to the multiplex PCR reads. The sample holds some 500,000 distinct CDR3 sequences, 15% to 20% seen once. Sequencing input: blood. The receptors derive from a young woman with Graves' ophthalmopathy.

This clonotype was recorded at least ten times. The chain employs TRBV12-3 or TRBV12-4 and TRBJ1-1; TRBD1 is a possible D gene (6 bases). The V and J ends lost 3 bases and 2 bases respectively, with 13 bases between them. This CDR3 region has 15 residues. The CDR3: CASSFGGHSNTEAFF. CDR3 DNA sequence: TGTGCCAGCAGTTTTGGGGGCCACTCCAACACTGAAGCTTTCTTT.

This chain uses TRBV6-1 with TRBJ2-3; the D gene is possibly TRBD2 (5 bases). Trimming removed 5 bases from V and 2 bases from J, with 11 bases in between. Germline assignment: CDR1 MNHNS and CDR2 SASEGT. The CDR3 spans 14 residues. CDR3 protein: CASSPDSATDTQYF. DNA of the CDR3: TGTGCCAGCAGTCCGGACTCCGCCACAGATACGCAGTATTTT.

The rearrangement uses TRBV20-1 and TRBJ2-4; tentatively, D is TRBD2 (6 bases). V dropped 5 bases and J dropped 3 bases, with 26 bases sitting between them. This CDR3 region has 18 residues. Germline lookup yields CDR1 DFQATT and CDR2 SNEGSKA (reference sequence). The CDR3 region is CSAPAGEGGLTLKNIQYF. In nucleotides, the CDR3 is TGCAGTGCTCCTGCTGGGGAAGGAGGACTAACTCTCAAAAACATTCAGTACTTC.

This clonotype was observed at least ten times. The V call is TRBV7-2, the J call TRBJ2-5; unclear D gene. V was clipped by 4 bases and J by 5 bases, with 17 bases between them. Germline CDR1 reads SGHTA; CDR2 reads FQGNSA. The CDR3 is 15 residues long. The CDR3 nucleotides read TGTGCCAGCAGCTCCCCTGAGGCTAGTAGGGAGACCCAGTACTTC. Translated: CASSSPEASRETQYF.

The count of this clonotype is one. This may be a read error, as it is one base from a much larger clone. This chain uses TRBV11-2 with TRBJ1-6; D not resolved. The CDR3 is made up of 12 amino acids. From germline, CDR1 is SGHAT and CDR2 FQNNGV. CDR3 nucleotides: TGTGCCAGCAGCTTTCCTAATTCACCCCCCCACTTT. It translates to CASSFPNSPPHF.

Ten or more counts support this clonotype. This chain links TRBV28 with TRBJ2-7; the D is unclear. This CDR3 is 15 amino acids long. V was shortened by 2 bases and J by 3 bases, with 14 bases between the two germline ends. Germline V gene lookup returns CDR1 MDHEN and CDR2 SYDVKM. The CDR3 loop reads CASSLRVSAYYEQYF. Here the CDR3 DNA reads TGTGCCAGCAGTTTAAGGGTCAGTGCTTACTACGAGCAGTACTTC.

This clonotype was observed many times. Here the CDR3 reads CASSSPTSSGIDEKLFF. CDR3 nucleotide sequence: TGTGCCAGCAGTTCCCCGACAAGTTCGGGAATTGATGAAAAACTGTTTTTT. This chain uses TRBV28 with TRBJ1-4; D gene unclear. There are 17 residues in the CDR3. Looked up from germline, CDR1 is MDHEN and CDR2 is SYDVKM. Trimming cost V 4 bases and J 6 bases, with 21 bases left between them.

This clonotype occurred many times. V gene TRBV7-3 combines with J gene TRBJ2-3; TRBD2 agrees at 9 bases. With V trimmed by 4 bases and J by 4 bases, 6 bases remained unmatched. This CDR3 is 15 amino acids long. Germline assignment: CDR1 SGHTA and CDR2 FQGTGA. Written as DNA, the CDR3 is TGTGCCAGCAGCTCGGCGGGAGGGGAATCAGATACGCAGTATTTT. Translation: CASSSAGGESDTQYF.

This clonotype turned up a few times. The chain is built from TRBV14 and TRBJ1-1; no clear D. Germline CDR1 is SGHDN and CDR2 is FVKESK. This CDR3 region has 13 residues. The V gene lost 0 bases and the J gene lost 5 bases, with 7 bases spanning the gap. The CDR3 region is CASSQDLWTEAFF. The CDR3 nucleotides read TGTGCCAGCAGCCAAGATCTTTGGACTGAAGCTTTCTTT.

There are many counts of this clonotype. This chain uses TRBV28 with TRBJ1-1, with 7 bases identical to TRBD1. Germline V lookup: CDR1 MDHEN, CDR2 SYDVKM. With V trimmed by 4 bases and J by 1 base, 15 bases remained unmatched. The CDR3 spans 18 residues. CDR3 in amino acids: CASSSTRGTEDQNTEAFF. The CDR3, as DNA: TGTGCCAGCAGTTCTACCCGTGGGACAGAGGATCAGAACACTGAAGCTTTCTTT.

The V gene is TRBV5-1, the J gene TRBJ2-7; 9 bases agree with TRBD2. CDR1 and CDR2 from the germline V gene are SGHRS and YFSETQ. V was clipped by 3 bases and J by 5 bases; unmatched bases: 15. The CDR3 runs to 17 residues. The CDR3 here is CASSSGWREGRFDEQYF. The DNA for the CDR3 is TGCGCCAGCAGCTCGGGATGGCGGGAGGGCCGTTTCGACGAGCAGTACTTC. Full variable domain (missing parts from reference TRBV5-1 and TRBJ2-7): KAGVTQTPRYLIKTRGQQVTLSCSPISGHRSVSWYQQTPGQGLQFLFEYFSETQRNKGNFPGRFSGRQFSNSRSEMNVSTLELGDSALYLCASSSGWREGRFDEQYFGPGTRLTVT.

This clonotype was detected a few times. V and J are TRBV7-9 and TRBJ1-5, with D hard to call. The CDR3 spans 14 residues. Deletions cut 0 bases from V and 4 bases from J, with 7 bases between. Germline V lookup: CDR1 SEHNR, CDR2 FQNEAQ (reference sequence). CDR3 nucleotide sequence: TGTGCCAGCAGCTTAGCCGTCGCGAATCAGCCCCAGCATTTT. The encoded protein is CASSLAVANQPQHF.

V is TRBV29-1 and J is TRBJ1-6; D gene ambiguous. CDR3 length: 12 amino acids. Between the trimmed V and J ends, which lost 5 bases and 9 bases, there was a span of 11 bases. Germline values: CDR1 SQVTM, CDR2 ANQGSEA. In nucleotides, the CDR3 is TGCAGCGTTCAAGTGAACGGTTCACCCCTCCACTTT. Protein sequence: CSVQVNGSPLHF. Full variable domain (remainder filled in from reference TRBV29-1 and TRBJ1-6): SAVISQKPSRDICQRGTSLTIQCQVDSQVTMMFWYRQQPGQSLTLIATANQGSEATYESGFVIDKFPISRPNLTFSTLTVSNMSPEDSSIYLCSVQVNGSPLHFGNGTRLTVT.

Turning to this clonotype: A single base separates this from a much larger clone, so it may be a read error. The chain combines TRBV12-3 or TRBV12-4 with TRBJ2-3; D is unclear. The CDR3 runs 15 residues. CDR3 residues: CAGSLGDANGDTQYF. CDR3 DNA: TGTGCCGGCAGTTTGGGTGACGCTAACGGAGATACGCAGTATTTT.

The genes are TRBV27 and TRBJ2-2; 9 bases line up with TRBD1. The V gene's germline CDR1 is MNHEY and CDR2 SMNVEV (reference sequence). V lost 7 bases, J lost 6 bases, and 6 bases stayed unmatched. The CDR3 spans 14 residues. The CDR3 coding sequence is TGTGCCAGCACCCCAACAGGGGGCGCCGGGGAGCTGTTTTTT. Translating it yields CASTPTGGAGELFF.

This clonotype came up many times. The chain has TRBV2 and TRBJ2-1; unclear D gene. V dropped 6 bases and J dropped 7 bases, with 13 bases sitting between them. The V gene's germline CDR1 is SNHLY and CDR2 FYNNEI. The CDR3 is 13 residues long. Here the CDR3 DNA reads TGTGCCAGCAGCCTAACTTTGAAGAATGAGCAGTTCTTC. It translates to CASSLTLKNEQFF. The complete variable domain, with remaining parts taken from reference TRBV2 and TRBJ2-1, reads EPEVTQTPSHQVTQMGQEVILRCVPISNHLYFYWYRQILGQKVEFLVSFYNNEISEKSEIFDDQFSVERPDGSNFTLKIRSTKLEDSAMYFCASSLTLKNEQFFGPGTRLTVL.

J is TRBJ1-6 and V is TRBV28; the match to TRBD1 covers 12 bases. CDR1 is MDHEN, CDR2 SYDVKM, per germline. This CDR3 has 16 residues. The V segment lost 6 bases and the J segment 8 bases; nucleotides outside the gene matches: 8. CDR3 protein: CASRFGTGGDYSPLHF. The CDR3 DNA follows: TGTGCCAGCAGATTTGGGACAGGGGGCGATTATTCACCCCTCCACTTT.

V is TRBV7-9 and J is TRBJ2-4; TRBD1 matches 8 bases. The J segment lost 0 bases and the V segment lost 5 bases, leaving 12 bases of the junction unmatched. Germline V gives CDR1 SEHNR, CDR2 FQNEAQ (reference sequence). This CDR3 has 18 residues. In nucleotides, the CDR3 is TGTGCCAGCAGCCCCCGGACAGGGATCCGACTAGCCAAAAACATTCAGTACTTC. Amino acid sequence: CASSPRTGIRLAKNIQYF.

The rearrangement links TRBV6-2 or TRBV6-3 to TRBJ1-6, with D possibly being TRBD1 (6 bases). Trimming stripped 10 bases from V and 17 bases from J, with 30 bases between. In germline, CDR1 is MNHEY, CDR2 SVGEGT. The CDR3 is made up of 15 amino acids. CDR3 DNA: TGTGCCACTGCGGGGTCGGACCTGAGGACAGCCTTTGTCCACTTT. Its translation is CATAGSDLRTAFVHF.